This section outlines one T cell receptor beta chain sequence together with its context. Germline V CDR1 and CDR2: SGHRS, YFSETQ. J gave up 4 bases and V 4 bases, and 7 bases lay outside the gene matches. This CDR3 comprises 15 residues. Original handling: The authors estimated nucleated cell counts from reference gene primer amplification. Libraries were prepared by immunoSEQ multiplex PCR; TCRdb keeps only in-frame clonotypes and omits some of them. The V and J calls and clone size come from that table; D and trimming were worked out from the DNA. The data hold 200,000 to 250,000 clones, with more than 75% observed a single time. The source of the sample is a study of blood T cell repertoires in COVID-19. Background on the study: COVID-19 samples from acute and convalescent phases originated in the United States, Italy and Spain. Nucleic acid was either cDNA or gDNA, and it came from T cells, B-cell-depleted T cells, or PBMCs.

The clonotype was recovered from a human donor in a cohort sampled during active COVID-19. The chain has TRBV5-1 and TRBJ2-3, with 9 bases aligning to TRBD2. The sequenced sample consisted of peripheral blood. The CDR3 bases are TGCGCCAGCAGCCGTAGCGGGAGCTTGGCAGATACGCAGTATTTT. Protein: CASSRSGSLADTQYF. The full variable domain, its missing parts supplied by reference TRBV5-1 and TRBJ2-3, is KAGVTQTPRYLIKTRGQQVTLSCSPISGHRSVSWYQQTPGQGLQFLFEYFSETQRNKGNFPGRFSGRQFSNSRSEMNVSTLELGDSALYLCASSRSGSLADTQYFGPGTRLTVL.